The 14 T cell receptor beta chains listed next were all sequenced from one sample in a study of T cell responses to AZD1222 COVID-19 vaccine. Sequenced by immunoSEQ multiplex PCR; TCRdb stores in-frame clones only, minus some. The data hold tens of thousands of clones, with around three quarters observed a single time. The sequences come from peripheral blood, collected 28 days after the second dose of the MenACWY control vaccine. These receptor sequences come from an adult who received the MenACWY meningococcal vaccine as a control.

The chain has TRBV7-2 and TRBJ2-5; D is uncertain. This CDR3 is 12 amino acids long. In germline, CDR1 is SGHTA, CDR2 FQGNSA. V dropped 1 base and J dropped 5 bases, with 5 bases sitting between them. DNA for the CDR3: TGTGCCAGCAGCTTAGTAACGGAGACCCAGTACTTC. It yields the protein CASSLVTETQYF.

The chain recombines TRBV5-1 with TRBJ2-1, with 8 bases matching TRBD2. Germline CDR1 and CDR2: SGHRS and YFSETQ. The CDR3 is 16 amino acids. V lost 9 bases to trimming and J lost 0 bases; unmatched junction nucleotides: 11. CDR3 loop: CATRLAGDSSYNEQFF. As DNA, the CDR3 is TGCGCCACGCGGCTAGCGGGTGATAGCTCCTACAATGAGCAGTTCTTC.

The chain carries TRBV6-2 or TRBV6-3 and TRBJ2-5; possibly TRBD1 for D (6 bases). Germline assignment: CDR1 MNHEY and CDR2 SVGEGT. V was clipped by 6 bases and J by 1 base, with 12 bases between them. CDR3 size: 14 residues. CDR3 nucleotides: TGTGCCAGCAGCCGCCTAGGGGGCCAAGAGACCCAGTACTTC. This encodes CASSRLGGQETQYF.

This sequence joins TRBV30 and TRBJ1-1, with D perhaps TRBD1 (6 bases). V lost 2 bases to trimming and J lost 4 bases, with 23 bases between them. The CDR3 runs 17 residues. The germline V gene has CDR1 GTSNPN and CDR2 SVGIG (reference sequence). The CDR3 DNA is TGTGCCTGGAGTACCCCAGGGCAGGGGAAACGGGGCACTGAAGCTTTCTTT. It codes for CAWSTPGQGKRGTEAFF.

The rearrangement joins TRBV3-1 (or the pseudogene TRBV3-2) to TRBJ1-2; 7 bases agree with TRBD1. The CDR3 is 15 amino acids. V trimming: 1 base; J trimming: 5 bases; junction bases outside the gene matches: 7. Germline V gives CDR1 LGHDT, CDR2 YNNKEL (reference sequence). As DNA, the CDR3 is TGTGCCAGCAGCCAAGCGTTGACAGGGAGATATGGCTACACCTTC. Its protein product is CASSQALTGRYGYTF.

The chain joins TRBV19 to TRBJ2-1, with 7 bases identical to TRBD1. The J segment lost 7 bases and the V segment lost 5 bases, leaving 11 bases of the junction unmatched. The CDR3 covers 15 residues. Per germline, CDR1 LNHDA and CDR2 SQIVND (reference sequence). The CDR3 bases are TGTGCCAGTAGTGACAGGGTCTCGGGAAGAAATGAGCAGTTCTTC. Encoded protein: CASSDRVSGRNEQFF.

The CDR3 nucleotides are TGTGCCAGCAGCTTAGGACAGGGGGCATATACGCAGTATTTT. Amino acid sequence: CASSLGQGAYTQYF. The chain employs TRBV7-2 and TRBJ2-3, with TRBD1 matching 10 bases. The J segment lost 7 bases and the V segment lost 1 base, leaving 2 bases of the junction unmatched. This CDR3 region has 14 residues. The germline V gene encodes CDR1 SGHTA and CDR2 FQGNSA.

The CDR3 loop is CASTYSSPPNTDTQYF. The CDR3 region has the DNA TGCGCCAGCACCTATTCTAGTCCTCCCAACACAGATACGCAGTATTTT. The chain has TRBV5-1 and TRBJ2-3; D call uncertain. Trimming took off 6 bases at V and 2 bases at J, with 19 bases between the two ends. The germline CDR1 and CDR2 sequences are SGHRS and YFSETQ. The length of the CDR3 is 16 residues.

This chain joins TRBV30 and TRBJ1-2, with 7 bases identical to TRBD1. V lost 3 bases, J lost 0 bases, and 13 bases stayed unmatched. The CDR3 spans 17 residues. Per the germline V gene, CDR1 is GTSNPN and CDR2 is SVGIG (reference sequence). CDR3 loop: CAWRSSGTAVSNYGYTF. In nucleotides, the CDR3 is TGTGCCTGGAGGTCCTCTGGGACAGCCGTTTCTAACTATGGCTACACCTTC.

This clone was seen just once. V usage is TRBV5-6 and J usage is TRBJ2-3; D possibly corresponds to TRBD1 (6 bases). CDR1 is SGHDT, CDR2 YYEEEE, per germline. The CDR3 runs 14 residues. The V gene lost 3 bases and the J gene lost 4 bases, with 12 bases spanning the gap. The CDR3 sequence: CASSYTGLPDTQYF. The CDR3 DNA is TGTGCCAGCAGCTACACAGGGCTCCCAGATACGCAGTATTTT.

The V call is TRBV5-1, the J call TRBJ2-3; the D gene is possibly TRBD2 (6 bases). V was shortened by 0 bases and J by 9 bases, with 14 bases between the two germline ends. Germline V CDR1 and CDR2: SGHRS, YFSETQ. The CDR3 loop spans 14 amino acids. The CDR3 sequence is CASSLANAGQTQYF. The CDR3 DNA is TGCGCCAGCAGCTTGGCCAATGCGGGGCAAACGCAGTATTTT.

This chain joins TRBV6-2 or TRBV6-3 and TRBJ1-5; 7 nucleotides align to TRBD1. The ends lost 6 bases at V and 2 bases at J; junction bases unmatched: 13. Germline assignment: CDR1 MNHEY and CDR2 SVGEGT. The CDR3 consists of 17 residues. The chain's CDR3 is CASSRLLTRGRNQPQHF. Here the CDR3 DNA reads TGTGCCAGCAGCCGACTTCTGACAAGGGGGCGCAATCAGCCCCAGCATTTT.

This chain joins TRBV29-1 and TRBJ2-1; 8 positions agree with TRBD1. V trimming: 1 base; J trimming: 0 bases; junction bases outside the gene matches: 2. The CDR3 sequence is 15 residues long. Looked up from germline, CDR1 is SQVTM and CDR2 is ANQGSEA. The CDR3 coding sequence is TGCAGCGTTGAAGGCGGACAGGGCTCCTACAATGAGCAGTTCTTC. It encodes CSVEGGQGSYNEQFF.

This clone is a singleton in its sample. V usage is TRBV5-4 and J usage is TRBJ2-1, with no clear D. Trimming cost V 0 bases and J 2 bases, with 6 bases left between them. There are 14 residues in the CDR3. The germline CDR1 and CDR2 sequences are SGHNT and YYREEE (reference sequence). The DNA of the CDR3 is TGTGCCAGCAGCTTGGAAGGAGCCTACAATGAGCAGTTCTTC. As protein: CASSLEGAYNEQFF.